This T cell receptor (beta chain) emerged from a study of OX40 agonist ivuxolimab in advanced cancers. Blood sampling was done at baseline, cycle 4 day 1, and cycle 7 day 1. Worth noting for this clone: No antigen is known for it.

General observations from the study: Expanded peripheral T-cell antigen specificity went undetermined. Relatively little clonal expansion, among the lowest observed, appeared in partial responders at 0.1-3.0 mg/kg.

Repertoires were generated with immunoSEQ multiplex PCR, while TCRdb's copy carries only in-frame clones and drops some. The sample has fewer than 70,000 clones, around 83% seen once. The V gene lost 2 bases and the J gene lost 1 base, with 32 bases spanning the gap. There are 22 residues in the CDR3. Germline loops: CDR1 KGHSH, CDR2 LQKENI. Sample: CD4+ or CD8+ T cells sorted from blood, taken in a trial of the OX40 agonist ivuxolimab. The V gene is TRBV18, the J gene TRBJ1-1, with D perhaps matching TRBD1 (5 bases). The sequence was obtained from an adult with an advanced solid tumor such as melanoma, head and neck, liver or kidney cancer. Here the CDR3 DNA reads TGTGCCAGCTCACCATGGGGCTTATTTGGCAGATCCTCCCTTAGTAAGAACACTGAAGCTTTCTTT. This encodes CASSPWGLFGRSSLSKNTEAFF. Supplemented by reference TRBV18 and TRBJ1-1, the full variable domain reads NAGVMQNPRHLVRRRGQEARLRCSPMKGHSHVYWYRQLPEEGLKFMVYLQKENIIDESGMPKERFSAEFPKEGPSILRIQQVVRGDSAAYFCASSPWGLFGRSSLSKNTEAFFGQGTRLTVV.